The 8 T cell receptor beta chains below all came from one sample that was sequenced in a study of cytomegalovirus exposure and HLA in healthy donors. 13 Jbeta primers and 60 Vbeta primers were used for the PCR. Data came from immunoSEQ multiplex PCR; TCRdb stores just in-frame clones and leaves some out. The data show approximately 190,000 clones, about 81% seen once. Sequenced material: PBMCs. These receptor sequences come from a woman between 18 and 30 years old in good health and CMV-seronegative.

The chain couples TRBV2 to TRBJ2-1, with D possibly matching TRBD2 (6 bases). CDR3 length: 16 residues. Trimming stripped 6 bases from V and 4 bases from J, with 19 bases between. Germline CDR1 is SNHLY and CDR2 is FYNNEI. Here the CDR3 reads CASSSQGLRTYNEQFF. The CDR3 DNA follows: TGTGCCAGCAGCAGCCAGGGACTTCGCACATACAATGAGCAGTTCTTC.

In regard to this clone: Compared with germline, one end of the junction differs, possibly owing to a read error. This CDR3 is also generated by other DNA sequences in the sample. V gene TRBV7-6 combines with J gene TRBJ1-6; D remains unclear. Per germline, CDR1 SGHVS and CDR2 FNYEAQ. The CDR3 extends over 14 amino acids. The chain's CDR3 is CASSPSTFNSPLHF. DNA of the CDR3: TGTGCCAGCAGCCCGAGTACTTTTAATTCCCCCCTCCACTTT.

The V and J genes are TRBV6-5 and TRBJ2-7, with D perhaps matching TRBD2 (6 bases). The CDR3 is 13 residues long. Germline V gene lookup returns CDR1 MNHEY and CDR2 SVGAGI. Trimming took off 8 bases at V and 3 bases at J, with 14 bases between the two ends. The CDR3 protein is CASHRGAGYEQYF. In nucleotides, the CDR3 is TGTGCCAGCCATAGGGGAGCGGGCTACGAGCAGTACTTC.

This chain connects TRBV6-5 to TRBJ1-3; no firm D call. Germline lookup yields CDR1 MNHEY and CDR2 SVGAGI. The CDR3 is 14 amino acids. Trimming removed 2 bases from V and 1 base from J, with 6 bases in between. The CDR3: CASSYGVSGNTIYF. CDR3 nucleotides: TGTGCCAGCAGTTACGGAGTATCTGGAAACACCATATATTTT.

This chain links TRBV7-8 with TRBJ2-2; 7 bases agree with TRBD1. CDR3 size: 21 residues. Trimming at V came to 3 bases and at J to 0 bases, leaving 19 bases not matched to a gene. Germline V gene sequence: CDR1 SGHVS, CDR2 FQNEAQ. The CDR3 region has the DNA TGTGCCAGCAGCTTTAGTCTTCCAGTCATGGGACAGTACTCGAACACCGGGGAGCTGTTTTTT. Its protein is CASSFSLPVMGQYSNTGELFF.

V usage is TRBV5-1 and J usage is TRBJ1-2, with unresolved D. Germline V gives CDR1 SGHRS, CDR2 YFSETQ. V dropped 1 base and J dropped 8 bases, with 12 bases sitting between them. The CDR3 is 13 residues long. The CDR3 nucleotides are TGCGCCAGCAGCTTGTCCGGGGAGATAGGCTACACCTTC. It specifies CASSLSGEIGYTF. Filled out from reference TRBV5-1 and TRBJ1-2, the complete variable domain reads KAGVTQTPRYLIKTRGQQVTLSCSPISGHRSVSWYQQTPGQGLQFLFEYFSETQRNKGNFPGRFSGRQFSNSRSEMNVSTLELGDSALYLCASSLSGEIGYTFGSGTRLTVV.

There are a few counts of this clone. The chain couples TRBV5-1 to TRBJ2-2; the D gene is possibly TRBD2 (6 bases). CDR1 and CDR2 from the germline V gene are SGHRS and YFSETQ. The V gene lost 5 bases and the J gene lost 2 bases, with 16 bases spanning the gap. The CDR3 contains 16 residues. The CDR3 loop is CASSPSTSSNTGELFF. In DNA form, the CDR3 reads TGCGCCAGCAGTCCCTCCACTAGCAGCAACACCGGGGAGCTGTTTTTT.

The chain joins TRBV11-2 to TRBJ2-4; tentatively, D is TRBD1 (6 bases). Per the germline V gene, CDR1 is SGHAT and CDR2 is FQNNGV. This CDR3 has 13 amino acids. V dropped 3 bases and J dropped 8 bases, with 11 bases sitting between them. CDR3: CASSLTGQDIQYF. In DNA, the CDR3 is TGTGCCAGCAGCTTGACAGGACAAGACATTCAGTACTTC.